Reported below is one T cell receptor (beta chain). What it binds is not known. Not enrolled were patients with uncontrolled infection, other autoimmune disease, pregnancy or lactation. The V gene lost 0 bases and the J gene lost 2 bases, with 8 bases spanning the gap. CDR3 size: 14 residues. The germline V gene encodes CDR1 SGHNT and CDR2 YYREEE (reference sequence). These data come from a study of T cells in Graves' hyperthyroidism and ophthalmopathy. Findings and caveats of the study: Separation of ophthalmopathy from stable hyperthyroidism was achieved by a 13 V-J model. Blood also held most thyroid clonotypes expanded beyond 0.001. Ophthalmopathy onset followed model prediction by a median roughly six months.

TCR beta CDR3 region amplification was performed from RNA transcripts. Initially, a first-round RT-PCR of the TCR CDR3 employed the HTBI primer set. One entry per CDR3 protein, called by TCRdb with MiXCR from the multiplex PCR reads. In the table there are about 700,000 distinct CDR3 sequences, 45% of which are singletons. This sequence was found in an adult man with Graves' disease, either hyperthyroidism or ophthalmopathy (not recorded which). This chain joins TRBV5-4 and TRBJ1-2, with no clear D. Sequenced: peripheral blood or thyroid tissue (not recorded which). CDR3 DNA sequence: TGTGCCAGCAGCTTGGCCTTGGAGAACTATGGCTACACCTTC. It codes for CASSLALENYGYTF. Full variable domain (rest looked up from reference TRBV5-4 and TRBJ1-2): ETGVTQSPTHLIKTRGQQVTLRCSSQSGHNTVSWYQQALGQGPQFIFQYYREEENGRGNFPPRFSGLQFPNYSSELNVNALELDDSALYLCASSLALENYGYTFGSGTRLTVV.